One T cell receptor (beta chain) is described in this entry. The data are from a study of blood T cell repertoires in COVID-19. On the study more broadly: Italy, Spain and the United States were the sources of the convalescent and acute COVID-19 samples. In each case, the material was cDNA or gDNA derived from T cells, B-cell-depleted T cells, or PBMCs.

Between the trimmed V and J ends, which lost 3 bases and 0 bases, there was a span of 11 bases. CDR1 LNHNV and CDR2 YYDKDF come from the germline V gene (reference sequence). This CDR3 has 16 amino acids. Seattle enrolled patients during active infection and tracked them longitudinally. In the source study's methods: Amplification of reference gene primers was used by the study to estimate nucleated cell counts. Sequenced by immunoSEQ multiplex PCR; TCRdb stores in-frame clones only, minus some. V and J calls and clone size follow that table, whereas D and trimming were derived from the DNA. This table holds some 230,000 clones, 82% found once.

This TCR derives from a woman of 80 years or more with COVID-19, enrolled during active disease. The specimen was peripheral blood. The V and J genes are TRBV15 and TRBJ1-4; no reliable D call. The chain's CDR3 is CATSSAFAATNEKLFF. The CDR3 bases are TGTGCCACCAGCAGTGCGTTTGCTGCAACTAATGAAAAACTGTTTTTT.